These 23 T cell receptor beta chains originate from one sample sequenced in a study of CD8 T cells in ankylosing spondylitis. Each CDR3 protein gets one entry after TCRdb re-called the 5' RACE reads with MiXCR. This sample has about 340,000 distinct CDR3 sequences, with roughly 14% found just once. The sequenced sample consisted of blood, either unsorted or a sorted T cell fraction (not recorded which). Receptor source: a male donor with ankylosing spondylitis or in good health (not recorded which).

The chain links TRBV5-6 to TRBJ1-2; 7 bases align to TRBD1. V gave up 4 bases and J gave up 0 bases; unmatched junction bases: 3. CDR3 length: 14 residues. Germline CDR1 SGHDT, CDR2 YYEEEE. The DNA of the CDR3 is TGTGCCAGCAGCACAGGGGACTCTAACTATGGCTACACCTTC. Its translation: CASSTGDSNYGYTF.

This clonotype has more than one count but fewer than ten. The V call is TRBV6-1, the J call TRBJ2-5, with 11 nucleotides matching TRBD1. Trimming removed 6 bases from V and 8 bases from J; junction bases left unmatched: 5. The germline V gene has CDR1 MNHNS and CDR2 SASEGT. CDR3 size: 13 residues. The CDR3, as DNA: TGTGCCAGCAGACGCGGACAGGGGGCTACCCAGTACTTC. Protein: CASRRGQGATQYF.

The chain employs TRBV3-1 and TRBJ2-5; 10 bases match TRBD2. This CDR3 is built from 17 residues. Losses at the gene ends were 3 bases for V and 5 bases for J; bases not matched to a gene: 12. Germline CDR1 and CDR2: LGHDT and YNNKEL (reference sequence). The CDR3, as DNA: TGTGCCAGCAGCCAGTTAGCGGGGGGATTCTCCCGGGAGACCCAGTACTTC. Translated, it gives CASSQLAGGFSRETQYF.

This clonotype was recorded many times. This chain joins TRBV12-3 or TRBV12-4 and TRBJ2-1; D gene uncertain. CDR3 length: 14 amino acids. Trimming left V 0 bases short and J 5 bases short, with 8 bases between. As DNA, the CDR3 is TGTGCCAGCAGTTTAGCGGGTATGGACAATGAGCAGTTCTTC. As protein: CASSLAGMDNEQFF.

The rearrangement uses TRBV5-4 and TRBJ1-1, with a tentative D call TRBD1 (6 bases). The CDR3 has 15 amino acids. The V end lost 4 bases, the J end lost 0 bases, and 13 bases lay between the germline ends. Germline lookup yields CDR1 SGHNT and CDR2 YYREEE (reference sequence). The CDR3 sequence is CASSPDSTMNTEAFF. The CDR3, as DNA: TGTGCCAGCAGCCCGGACAGCACGATGAACACTGAAGCTTTCTTT.

This clonotype was picked up a small number of times. The rearrangement joins TRBV10-3 to TRBJ1-1; D gene ambiguous. Trimming took off 8 bases at V and 5 bases at J, with 15 bases between the two ends. Germline lookup yields CDR1 ENHRY and CDR2 SYGVKD. The CDR3 is 13 amino acids. The CDR3 DNA reads as TGTGCCATCGGCGAGCCCCCTCGGACTGAAGCTTTCTTT. This sequence encodes CAIGEPPRTEAFF.

The chain combines TRBV5-1 with TRBJ1-1, with TRBD1 matching 12 bases. Germline V CDR1 and CDR2: SGHRS, YFSETQ. The CDR3 is 16 amino acids. V shed 7 bases, J shed 4 bases, and the junction held 11 bases outside the gene matches. The CDR3 region has the DNA TGCGCCAGCGGGCCTCTTCCGGGACAGGGGGCCACTGAAGCTTTCTTT. Translation: CASGPLPGQGATEAFF.

V is TRBV20-1 and J is TRBJ2-5; possibly TRBD1 or TRBD2 for D (5 bases each). The length of the CDR3 is 13 residues. Germline CDR1 is DFQATT and CDR2 is SNEGSKA (reference sequence). Deletions cut 6 bases from V and 7 bases from J, with 18 bases between. CDR3 sequence: CSASGRAAGTQYF. In nucleotides, the CDR3 is TGCAGTGCCAGCGGCAGGGCGGCAGGGACCCAGTACTTC.

A remark on this clonotype: The junction departs from the called germline gene at one end, perhaps through a read error. This chain links TRBV7-9 with TRBJ2-2; D is uncertain. CDR1 and CDR2 (germline): SEHNR, FQNEAQ (reference sequence). The CDR3 is 14 residues long. The CDR3 DNA reads TGTGCCAGCAGTTTAGATGGGTTGTTCGGGGAGCTGTTTTTT. As protein: CASSLDGLFGELFF.

The rearrangement uses TRBV5-1 and TRBJ1-4; 9 bases are shared with TRBD1. This CDR3 has 15 amino acids. The V and J ends lost 0 bases and 4 bases, in that order; junction bases with no gene match: 1. CDR1 is SGHRS and CDR2 is YFSETQ in the germline V gene. The DNA for the CDR3 is TGCGCCAGCAGCTTGGCGGGACAGGGTAATGAAAAACTGTTTTTT. This sequence encodes CASSLAGQGNEKLFF.

This rearrangement joins TRBV20-1 to TRBJ2-7, with a weak D call TRBD2 (6 bases). Germline V gives CDR1 DFQATT, CDR2 SNEGSKA (reference sequence). The CDR3 runs to 14 residues. V dropped 5 bases and J dropped 5 bases, with 19 bases sitting between them. For the CDR3, the DNA is TGCAGTGCTCGCGGGGTATACGGTCGGCACGAGCAGTACTTC. Residues: CSARGVYGRHEQYF.

CDR3 coding DNA: TGCAGCGTTGAGCAAGGCAGCACCAATGAAAAACTGTTTTTT. Translating gives CSVEQGSTNEKLFF. The chain has TRBV29-1 and TRBJ1-4; D gene ambiguous. Trimming left V 3 bases short and J 5 bases short, with 13 bases between. This CDR3 has 14 amino acids. Looked up from germline, CDR1 is SQVTM and CDR2 is ANQGSEA.

This sequence joins TRBV5-6 and TRBJ2-1; D gene ambiguous. Germline CDR1 SGHDT, CDR2 YYEEEE. This CDR3 spans 15 amino acids. Trimming shortened V by 0 bases and J by 3 bases, and 10 bases separated the two germline ends. DNA for the CDR3: TGTGCCAGCAGCTTGGGCAGGATATACTACAATGAGCAGTTCTTC. Protein: CASSLGRIYYNEQFF.

This clonotype was counted only a few times. The chain combines TRBV5-1 with TRBJ2-1; TRBD2 aligns across 11 bases. This CDR3 contains 16 residues. The V and J ends lost 0 bases and 9 bases, in that order; junction bases with no gene match: 8. Germline CDR1 is SGHRS and CDR2 is YFSETQ. The CDR3 nucleotides are TGCGCCAGCAGCTTGGAAAGGGGGCTAGCGGGAGGTGAGCAGTTCTTC. Amino acid sequence: CASSLERGLAGGEQFF.

This chain's CDR3 is CAIRLGNSYEQYF. CDR3 coding DNA: TGTGCCATCAGACTGGGGAACTCCTACGAGCAGTACTTC. The gene calls are TRBV5-6 and TRBJ2-7; no firm D call. Per the germline V gene, CDR1 is SGHDT and CDR2 is YYEEEE. V was trimmed by 9 bases and J by 0 bases, leaving 13 bases between them. The CDR3 totals 13 residues.

This clonotype has just a few counts. The chain joins TRBV4-1 to TRBJ2-3; 8 nucleotides align to TRBD2. Unmatched junction bases numbered 9, after V lost 2 bases and J lost 5 bases. The length of the CDR3 is 16 residues. The germline CDR1 and CDR2 sequences are MGHRA and YSYEKL. The DNA of the CDR3 is TGCGCCAGCAGCCAACCCACGGGGGGGCGTGGAGATACGCAGTATTTT. Translated: CASSQPTGGRGDTQYF.

J is TRBJ2-3 and V is TRBV20-1, with D possibly being TRBD1 (6 bases). Germline assignment: CDR1 DFQATT and CDR2 SNEGSKA (reference sequence). Between the trimmed V and J ends, which lost 4 bases and 3 bases, there was a span of 26 bases. The CDR3 runs 18 residues. The chain's CDR3 is CSATPGGGEQGRTDTQYF. In nucleotides, the CDR3 is TGCAGTGCTACCCCCGGTGGAGGCGAACAGGGCAGAACAGATACGCAGTATTTT.

The rearrangement links TRBV18 to TRBJ2-2, with D perhaps matching TRBD1 or TRBD2 (5 bases each). Germline lookup yields CDR1 KGHSH and CDR2 LQKENI. Trimming took off 3 bases at V and 3 bases at J, with 14 bases between the two ends. The CDR3 is 16 amino acids. In DNA, the CDR3 is TGTGCCAGCTCACCCCTAGGGACGGACTACACCGGGGAGCTGTTTTTT. Translating it yields CASSPLGTDYTGELFF.

This clonotype was seen more than once but under ten times. This chain links TRBV12-3 or TRBV12-4 with TRBJ1-3; D gene unclear. The CDR3 is 19 residues long. The ends were cut back, 1 base at V and 0 bases at J, with 19 bases in the middle. CDR3 residues: CASSLDLGRLGSSGNTIYF. DNA of the CDR3: TGTGCCAGCAGTTTAGATTTAGGGAGGCTTGGGAGCTCTGGAAACACCATATATTTT.

The CDR3 reads CATSAEGRANEQFF. The CDR3 bases are TGTGCCACCTCCGCGGAGGGGCGCGCCAATGAGCAGTTCTTC. The J gene is TRBJ2-1, the V gene TRBV19, with D possibly matching TRBD2 (6 bases). V lost 10 bases and J 6 bases, leaving 19 bases between the germline ends. This CDR3 is built from 14 residues. The germline gives CDR1 LNHDA, CDR2 SQIVND (reference sequence). The variable domain in full, completed from reference TRBV19 and TRBJ2-1, reads DGGITQSPKYLFRKEGQNVTLSCEQNLNHDAMYWYRQDPGQGLRLIYYSQIVNDFQKGDIAEGYSVSREKKESFPLTVTSAQKNPTAFYLCATSAEGRANEQFFGPGTRLTVL.

This rearrangement joins TRBV12-3 or TRBV12-4 to TRBJ1-2; D perhaps matches TRBD1 (6 bases). The CDR3 has 11 residues. Trimming stripped 3 bases from V and 8 bases from J, with 7 bases between. CDR3 DNA sequence: TGTGCCAGCAGTTTGGGACAAGGCTACACCTTC. Encoded protein: CASSLGQGYTF.

The rearrangement links TRBV14 to TRBJ2-4; 7 bases fit TRBD1. Germline CDR1 SGHDN, CDR2 FVKESK. V trimming: 6 bases; J trimming: 9 bases; junction bases outside the gene matches: 11. The CDR3 is made up of 14 amino acids. DNA for the CDR3: TGTGCCAGCAGTGAAGGGGGCGTGGGGTTCATTCAGTACTTC. Amino acid sequence: CASSEGGVGFIQYF.

There are a few counts of this clonotype. The rearrangement links TRBV7-2 to TRBJ2-1; D is undetermined. Looked up from germline, CDR1 is SGHTA and CDR2 is FQGNSA. There are 15 residues in the CDR3. V dropped 0 bases and J dropped 2 bases, with 8 bases sitting between them. The CDR3 DNA follows: TGTGCCAGCAGCTTAGCGACGTCAACCTACAATGAGCAGTTCTTC. Protein: CASSLATSTYNEQFF. The full variable domain, with the rest looked up from reference TRBV7-2 and TRBJ2-1, is GAGVSQSPSNKVTEKGKDVELRCDPISGHTALYWYRQSLGQGLEFLIYFQGNSAPDKSGLPSDRFSAERTGGSVSTLTIQRTQQEDSAVYLCASSLATSTYNEQFFGPGTRLTVL.